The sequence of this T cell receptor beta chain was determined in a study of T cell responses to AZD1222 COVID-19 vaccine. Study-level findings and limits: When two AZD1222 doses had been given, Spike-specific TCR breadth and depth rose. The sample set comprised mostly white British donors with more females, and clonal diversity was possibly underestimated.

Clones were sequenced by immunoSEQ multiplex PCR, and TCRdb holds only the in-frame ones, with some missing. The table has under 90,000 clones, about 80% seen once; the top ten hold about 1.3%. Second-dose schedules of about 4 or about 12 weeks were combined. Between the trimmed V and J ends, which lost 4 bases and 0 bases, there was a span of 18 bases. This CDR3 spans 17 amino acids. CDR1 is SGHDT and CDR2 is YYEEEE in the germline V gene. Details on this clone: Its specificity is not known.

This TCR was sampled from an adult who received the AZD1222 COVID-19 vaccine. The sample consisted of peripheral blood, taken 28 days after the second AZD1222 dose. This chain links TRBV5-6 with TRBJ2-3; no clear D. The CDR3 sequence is CASSPPRRSTSTDTQYF. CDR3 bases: TGTGCCAGCAGCCCCCCGCGACGTTCGACTAGCACAGATACGCAGTATTTT.